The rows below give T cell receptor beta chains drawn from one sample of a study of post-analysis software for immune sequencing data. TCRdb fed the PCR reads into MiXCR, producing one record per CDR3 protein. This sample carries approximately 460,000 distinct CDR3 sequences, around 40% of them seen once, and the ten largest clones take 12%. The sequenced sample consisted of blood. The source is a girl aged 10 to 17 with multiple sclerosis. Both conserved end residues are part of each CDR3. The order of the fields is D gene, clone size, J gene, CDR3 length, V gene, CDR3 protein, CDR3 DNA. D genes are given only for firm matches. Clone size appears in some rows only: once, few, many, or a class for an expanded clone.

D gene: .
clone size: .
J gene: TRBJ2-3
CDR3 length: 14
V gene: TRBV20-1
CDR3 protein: CSASRRSSTDTQYF
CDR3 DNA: TGCAGTGCTTCCCGGAGAAGTAGCACAGATACGCAGTATTTT

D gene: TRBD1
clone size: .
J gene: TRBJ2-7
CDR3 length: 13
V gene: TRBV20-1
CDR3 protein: CSAPRTGIYEQYF
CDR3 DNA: TGCAGTGCTCCCCGGACAGGGATTTACGAGCAGTACTTC

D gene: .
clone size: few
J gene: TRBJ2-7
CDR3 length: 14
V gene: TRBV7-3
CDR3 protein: CASSLRSRADEQYF
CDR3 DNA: TGTGCCAGCAGCTTACGGTCCAGGGCGGACGAGCAGTACTTC

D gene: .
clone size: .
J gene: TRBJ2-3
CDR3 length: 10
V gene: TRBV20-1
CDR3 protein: CSARSDTQYF
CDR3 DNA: TGCAGTGCTAGATCAGATACGCAGTATTTT

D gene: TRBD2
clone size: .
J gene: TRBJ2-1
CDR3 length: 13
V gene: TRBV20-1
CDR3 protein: CSARGSGYNEQFF
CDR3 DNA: TGCAGTGCTAGAGGTAGCGGGTACAATGAGCAGTTCTTC

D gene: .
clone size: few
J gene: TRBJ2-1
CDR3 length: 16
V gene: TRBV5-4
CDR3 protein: CASSPGTSPSYNEQFF
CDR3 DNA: TGTGCCAGCAGCCCAGGGACGTCCCCCTCCTACAATGAGCAGTTCTTC

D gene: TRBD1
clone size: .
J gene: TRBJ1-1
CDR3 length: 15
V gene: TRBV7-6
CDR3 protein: CASSLATGRNTEAFF
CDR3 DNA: TGTGCCAGCAGCTTAGCGACAGGGCGAAACACTGAAGCTTTCTTT

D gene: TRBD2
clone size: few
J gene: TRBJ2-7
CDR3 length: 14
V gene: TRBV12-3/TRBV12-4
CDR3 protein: CASSLTAGDYEQYF
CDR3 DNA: TGTGCCAGCAGTTTAACAGCGGGAGACTACGAGCAGTACTTC

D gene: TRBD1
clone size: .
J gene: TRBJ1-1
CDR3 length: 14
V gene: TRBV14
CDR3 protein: CASRKGQLNTEAFF
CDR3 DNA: TGTGCCAGCAGAAAGGGACAGCTGAACACTGAAGCTTTCTTT

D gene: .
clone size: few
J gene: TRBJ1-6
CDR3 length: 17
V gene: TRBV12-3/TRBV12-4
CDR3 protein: CASSQIHTGMAASPLHF
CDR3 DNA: TGTGCCAGCAGTCAGATCCACACAGGGATGGCTGCCTCACCCCTCCACTTT

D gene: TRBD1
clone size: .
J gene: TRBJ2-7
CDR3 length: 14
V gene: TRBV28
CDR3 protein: CASISGTGVYEQYF
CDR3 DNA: TGTGCCAGCATCTCGGGGACAGGGGTGTACGAGCAGTACTTC

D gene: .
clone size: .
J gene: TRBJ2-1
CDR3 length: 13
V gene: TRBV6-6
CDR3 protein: CASSYSTYNEQFF
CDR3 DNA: TGTGCCAGCAGTTACTCTACCTACAATGAGCAGTTCTTC

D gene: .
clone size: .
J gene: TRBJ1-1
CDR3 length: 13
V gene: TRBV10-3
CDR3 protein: CAISEHVNTEAFF
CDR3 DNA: TGTGCCATCAGTGAACACGTGAACACTGAAGCTTTCTTT

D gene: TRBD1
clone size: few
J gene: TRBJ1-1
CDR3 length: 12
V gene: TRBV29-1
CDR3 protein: CSGGQRNTEAFF
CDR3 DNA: TGCAGCGGGGGACAGCGGAACACTGAAGCTTTCTTT

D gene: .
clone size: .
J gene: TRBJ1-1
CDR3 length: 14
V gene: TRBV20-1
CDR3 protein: CSSLAGGIVVEAFF
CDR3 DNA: TGCAGTTCCCTGGCGGGGGGCATTGTCGTTGAAGCTTTCTTT

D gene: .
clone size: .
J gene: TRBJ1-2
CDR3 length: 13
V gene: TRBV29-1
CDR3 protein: CSVVTWRDYGYTF
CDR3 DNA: TGCAGCGTTGTGACGTGGAGGGACTATGGCTACACCTTC

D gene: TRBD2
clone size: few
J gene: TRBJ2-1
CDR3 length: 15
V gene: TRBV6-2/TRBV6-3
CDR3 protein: CASSYGGVSYNEQFF
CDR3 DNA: TGTGCCAGCAGTTACGGGGGGGTTTCCTACAATGAGCAGTTCTTC

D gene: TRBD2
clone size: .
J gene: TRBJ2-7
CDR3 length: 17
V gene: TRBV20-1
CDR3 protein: CSARGGAGTSEYNEQYF
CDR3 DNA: TGCAGTGCTAGAGGTGGCGCCGGGACTAGCGAATACAATGAGCAGTACTTC

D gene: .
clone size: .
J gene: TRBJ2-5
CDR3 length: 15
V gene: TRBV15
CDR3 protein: CATSRGGVQKETQYF
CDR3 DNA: TGTGCCACCAGCAGAGGCGGGGTACAGAAAGAGACCCAGTACTTC

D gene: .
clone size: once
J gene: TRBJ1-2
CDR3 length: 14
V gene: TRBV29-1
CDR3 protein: CSVEVGGRSYGYAF
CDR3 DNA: TGCAGCGTTGAAGTCGGGGGCAGGTCCTATGGCTACGCCTTC

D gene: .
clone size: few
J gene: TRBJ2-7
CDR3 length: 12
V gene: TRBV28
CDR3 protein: CASSSFSYEQYF
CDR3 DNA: TGTGCCAGCAGTTCTTTCTCCTACGAGCAGTACTTC

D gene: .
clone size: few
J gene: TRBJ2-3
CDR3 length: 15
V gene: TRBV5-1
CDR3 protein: CASSFEGVIADTQYF
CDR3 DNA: TGCGCCAGCAGCTTTGAGGGAGTAATCGCAGATACGCAGTATTTT

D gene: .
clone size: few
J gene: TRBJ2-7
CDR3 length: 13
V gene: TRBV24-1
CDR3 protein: CATSDSQPYEQYF
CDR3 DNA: TGTGCCACCAGTGATTCTCAACCCTACGAGCAGTACTTC

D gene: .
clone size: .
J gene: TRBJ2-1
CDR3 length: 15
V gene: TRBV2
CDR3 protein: CASRIAPSVYNEQFF
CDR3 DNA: TGTGCCAGCAGGATCGCTCCTAGTGTCTACAATGAGCAGTTCTTC

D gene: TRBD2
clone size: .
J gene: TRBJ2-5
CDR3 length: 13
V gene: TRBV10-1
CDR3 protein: CASSGLAGNEQYF
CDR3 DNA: TGCGCCAGCAGCGGACTAGCGGGCAATGAGCAGTACTTC

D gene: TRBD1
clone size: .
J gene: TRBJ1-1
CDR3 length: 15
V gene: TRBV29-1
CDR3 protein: CSVTTTGVRYTEAFF
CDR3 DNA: TGCAGCGTCACCACGACAGGGGTTAGGTACACTGAAGCTTTCTTT